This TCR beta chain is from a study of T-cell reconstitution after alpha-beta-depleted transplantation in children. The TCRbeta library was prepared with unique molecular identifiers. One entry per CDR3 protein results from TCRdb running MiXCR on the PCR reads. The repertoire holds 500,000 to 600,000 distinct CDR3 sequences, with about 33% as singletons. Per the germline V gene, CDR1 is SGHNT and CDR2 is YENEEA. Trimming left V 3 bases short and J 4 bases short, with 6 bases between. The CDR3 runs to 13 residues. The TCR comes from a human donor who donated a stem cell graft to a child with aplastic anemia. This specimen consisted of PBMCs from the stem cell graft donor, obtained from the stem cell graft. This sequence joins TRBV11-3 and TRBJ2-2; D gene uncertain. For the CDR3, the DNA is TGTGCCAGCAGCTTTGTCGCCACCGGGGAGCTGTTTTTT. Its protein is CASSFVATGELFF.